A selection of T cell receptor beta chains follows, all from one sample in a study of shared clonotypes between healthy human individuals. Data came from immunoSEQ multiplex PCR; TCRdb stores just in-frame clones and leaves some out. Here the sample spans millions of clones, about 95% being singletons. The specimen sequenced was naive CD8+ T cells sorted from blood. These TCRs come from a man between 18 and 29 years old in good health. Both conserved end residues are part of each CDR3. D genes are given only for firm matches. Expanded clones are given a class, and other clones once, few, many or no size at all.

j_call d_call v_call clone_size cdr3_nt cdr3_aa
TRBJ1-1 . TRBV5-1 . TGCGCCAGCAGCTCGTCAGGTGACGCCACTGAAGCTTTCTTT CASSSSGDATEAFF
TRBJ1-1 . TRBV29-1 . TGCAGCGTTGGTGCTGAAGCTTTCTTT CSVGAEAFF
TRBJ1-2 . TRBV27 . TGTGCCAGCAGTTTAAAACAGGGTTGGGGTGGCTACACCTTC CASSLKQGWGGYTF
TRBJ2-7 TRBD2 TRBV5-1 . TGCGCCAGCAGCTTGGCTAGCGGGAGGTACGAGCAGTACTTC CASSLASGRYEQYF
TRBJ2-7 TRBD1 TRBV29-1 . TGCAGCGTGGAAGGGGACAGGAACTACGAGCAGTACTTC CSVEGDRNYEQYF
TRBJ2-5 TRBD2 TRBV27 . TGTGCCAGCAGTTTAGCTAGCGGGGGCCAAGAGACCCAGTACTTC CASSLASGGQETQYF
TRBJ2-1 . TRBV2 . TGTGCTTGGGTAGCGGAACCCCTCACTTACAATGAGCAGTTCTTC CAWVAEPLTYNEQFF
TRBJ2-7 . TRBV27 . TGTGCCAGCAGCCCGACGCCGGGGTCGCACGAGCAGTACTTC CASSPTPGSHEQYF
TRBJ2-1 . TRBV6-6 . TGTGCCAGCGGGCCCGTGACCGCGGGTTTTGAGCAGTTCTTC CASGPVTAGFEQFF
TRBJ1-1 . TRBV5-1 . TGCGCCAGCAGCTTGGGGCCGACAGCGATTATGTTGAACACTGAAGCTTTCTTT CASSLGPTAIMLNTEAFF
TRBJ1-2 . TRBV2 once TGTGCCACTACAGGGCTGGGCTATGGCTACACCTTC CATTGLGYGYTF
TRBJ2-7 . TRBV6-1 . TGTGCCAGCAAAGAACAGGGTGGCACCTACGAGCAGTACTTC CASKEQGGTYEQYF
TRBJ1-5 . TRBV5-6 . TGTGCCAGCAGCGACCAGAGCAATCAGCCCCAGCATTTT CASSDQSNQPQHF
TRBJ1-1 . TRBV4-2 . TGTGCCAGCAGCCAATGGATGGGAGGGGGCACTGAAGCTTTCTTT CASSQWMGGGTEAFF
TRBJ2-1 TRBD2 TRBV13 . TGTGCCAGCAGCTTAGCGCTAGCGGGGACGGGGGATGAGCAGTTCTTC CASSLALAGTGDEQFF
TRBJ2-7 . TRBV19 . TGTGCCAGTAGTGCTGACTACCTCTACTACGAGCAGTACTTC CASSADYLYYEQYF
TRBJ1-6 . TRBV27 . TGTGCCAGCAGGACCGGGGCAGGACCCTATAATTCACCCCTCCACTTT CASRTGAGPYNSPLHF
TRBJ2-7 . TRBV11-2 . TGTGCCAGCAGCTTGCCCGAGGCTAACTACGAGCAGTACTTC CASSLPEANYEQYF
TRBJ1-1 TRBD1 TRBV30 . TGTGCCTGGAGTGAGGGTCTAGGGGGCTTCGGGGCTTTCTTT CAWSEGLGGFGAFF
TRBJ1-6 TRBD1 TRBV6-5 . TGTGCCAGCAGTTTCGGACAGGGTAATTCACCCCTCCACTTT CASSFGQGNSPLHF
TRBJ1-1 . TRBV6-1 . TGTGCCAGCAGGGGGACTGAAGCTTTCTTT CASRGTEAFF
TRBJ1-5 TRBD1 TRBV28 . TGTGCCAGCAGCCGGGGGACAGGGATTCCTAATCAGCCCCAGCATTTT CASSRGTGIPNQPQHF
TRBJ2-1 TRBD2 TRBV7-8 . TGTGCCAGCAGCTTAGAAGTAGCGGGTAGCCACAATGAGCAGTTCTTC CASSLEVAGSHNEQFF